Below, 5 T cell receptor beta chains from the same sample are listed, as sequenced in a study of T cells expressing NK-cell markers. TCRdb re-called the 5' RACE reads and catalogs CDR3 proteins one per entry, DNA excluded. This sample's table reports about 540,000 distinct CDR3 sequences. Sequencing was performed on blood T cells: a sorted CD56 or NKG2C T cell subset, CD4+ or CD8+ T cells, or bulk PBMC T cells (not recorded which). These receptor sequences come from a man between 18 and 29 years old in good health.

This chain uses TRBV6-1 with TRBJ1-1; absent DNA, TCRdb's TRBD1 call cannot be checked. The CDR3 is 15 residues long. Germline V gene data show CDR1 as MNHNS and CDR2 as SASEGT. CDR3 sequence: CASTLGDGANTEAFF.

V gene TRBV29-1 combines with J gene TRBJ2-2; TCRdb designates TRBD1, a call that cannot be tested without DNA. CDR1 and CDR2 (germline): SQVTM, ANQGSEA. This CDR3 has 15 residues. CDR3 region: CSVTPDGKNTGELFF.

The V and J genes are TRBV27 and TRBJ2-7; the D call of TRBD2 rests on TCRdb alone, since no DNA is present to check it. Germline V lookup: CDR1 MNHEY, CDR2 SMNVEV (reference sequence). The CDR3 covers 12 residues. The CDR3 sequence: CASSTGLAGQYF.

This rearrangement joins TRBV29-1 to TRBJ1-1; TCRdb names TRBD1, which stays unverified in the absence of DNA. The germline V gene encodes CDR1 SQVTM and CDR2 ANQGSEA. This CDR3 is built from 14 residues. CDR3 region: CSALRAGRSTEAFF.

The chain couples TRBV9 to TRBJ1-1; TCRdb returns TRBD1, unconfirmable since there is no DNA. There are 17 residues in the CDR3. Germline V gene data show CDR1 as SGDLS and CDR2 as YYNGEE. CDR3 region: CASSVVGSRTGRTEAFF. Together with reference TRBV9 and TRBJ1-1, the CDR3 gives the full variable domain: DSGVTQTPKHLITATGQRVTLRCSPRSGDLSVYWYQQSLDQGLQFLIQYYNGEERAKGNILERFSAQQFPDLHSELNLSSLELGDSALYFCASSVVGSRTGRTEAFFGQGTRLTVV.